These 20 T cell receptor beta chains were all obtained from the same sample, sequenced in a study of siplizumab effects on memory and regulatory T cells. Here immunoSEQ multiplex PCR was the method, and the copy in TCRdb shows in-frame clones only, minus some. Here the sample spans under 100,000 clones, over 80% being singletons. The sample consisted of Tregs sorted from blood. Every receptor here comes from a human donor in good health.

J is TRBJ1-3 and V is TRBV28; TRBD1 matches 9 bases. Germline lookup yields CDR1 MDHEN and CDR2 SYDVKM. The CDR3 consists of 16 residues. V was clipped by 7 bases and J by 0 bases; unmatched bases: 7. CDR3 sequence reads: CASTPWTGASGNTIYF. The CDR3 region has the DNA TGTGCCAGCACCCCCTGGACAGGGGCCTCTGGAAACACCATATATTTT.

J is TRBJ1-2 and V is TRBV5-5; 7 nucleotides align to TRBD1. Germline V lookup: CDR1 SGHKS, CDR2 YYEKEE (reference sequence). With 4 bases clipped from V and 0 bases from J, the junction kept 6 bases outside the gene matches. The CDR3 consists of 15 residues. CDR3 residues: CASSAGTATNYGYTF. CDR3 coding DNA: TGTGCCAGCAGCGCCGGGACAGCCACTAACTATGGCTACACCTTC.

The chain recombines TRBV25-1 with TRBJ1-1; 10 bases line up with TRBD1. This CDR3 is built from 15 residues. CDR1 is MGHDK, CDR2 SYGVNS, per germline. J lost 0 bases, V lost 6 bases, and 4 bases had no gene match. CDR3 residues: CASRETGGVNTEAFF. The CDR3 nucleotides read TGTGCCAGCAGGGAGACAGGGGGCGTGAACACTGAAGCTTTCTTT.

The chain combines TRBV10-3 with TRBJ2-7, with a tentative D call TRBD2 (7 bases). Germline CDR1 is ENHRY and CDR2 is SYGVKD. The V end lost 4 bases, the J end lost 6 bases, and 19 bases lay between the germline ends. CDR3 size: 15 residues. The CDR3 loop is CAISGVGSGEGEQYF. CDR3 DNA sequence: TGTGCCATCAGTGGTGTTGGCTCAGGGGAGGGCGAGCAGTACTTC.

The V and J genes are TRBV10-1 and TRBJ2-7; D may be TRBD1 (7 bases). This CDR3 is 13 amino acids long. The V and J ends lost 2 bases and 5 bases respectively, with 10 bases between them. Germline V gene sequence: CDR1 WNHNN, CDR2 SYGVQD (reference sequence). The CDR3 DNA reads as TGCGCCAGCAGTGAGGGCAGGGGGGACGAGCAGTACTTC. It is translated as CASSEGRGDEQYF.

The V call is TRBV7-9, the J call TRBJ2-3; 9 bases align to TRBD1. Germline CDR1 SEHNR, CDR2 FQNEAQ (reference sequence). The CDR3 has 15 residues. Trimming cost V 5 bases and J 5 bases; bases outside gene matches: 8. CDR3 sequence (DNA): TGTGCCAGCAGCCTTACAGGGGGCTCTGGAGATACGCAGTATTTT. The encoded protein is CASSLTGGSGDTQYF. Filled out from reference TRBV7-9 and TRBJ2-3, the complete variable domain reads DTGVSQNPRHKITKRGQNVTFRCDPISEHNRLYWYRQTLGQGPEFLTYFQNEAQLEKSRLLSDRFSAERPKGSFSTLEIQRTEQGDSAMYLCASSLTGGSGDTQYFGPGTRLTVL.

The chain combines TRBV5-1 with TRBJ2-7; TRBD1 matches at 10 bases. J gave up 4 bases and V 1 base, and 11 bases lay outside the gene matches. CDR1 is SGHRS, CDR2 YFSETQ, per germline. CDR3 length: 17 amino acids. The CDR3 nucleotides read TGCGCCAGCAGCTTGTATCTCGGGACAGGGGATCAGTACGAGCAGTACTTC. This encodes CASSLYLGTGDQYEQYF.

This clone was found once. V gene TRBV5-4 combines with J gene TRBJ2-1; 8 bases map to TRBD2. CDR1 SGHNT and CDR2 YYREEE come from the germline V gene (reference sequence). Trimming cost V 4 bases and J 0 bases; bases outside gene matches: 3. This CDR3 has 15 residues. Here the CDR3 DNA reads TGTGCCAGCAGCCCCGGACTAGCCTCCTACAATGAGCAGTTCTTC. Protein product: CASSPGLASYNEQFF.

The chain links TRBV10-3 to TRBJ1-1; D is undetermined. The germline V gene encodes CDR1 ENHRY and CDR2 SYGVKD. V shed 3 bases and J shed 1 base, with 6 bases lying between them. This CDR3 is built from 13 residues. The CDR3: CAISESRNTEAFF. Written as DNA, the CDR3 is TGTGCCATCAGTGAATCCAGGAACACTGAAGCTTTCTTT.

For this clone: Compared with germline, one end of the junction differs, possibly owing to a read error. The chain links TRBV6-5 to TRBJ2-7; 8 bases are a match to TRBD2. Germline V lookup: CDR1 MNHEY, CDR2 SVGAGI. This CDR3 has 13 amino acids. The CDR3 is CASSFSRGSGEGF. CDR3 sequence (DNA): TGTGCCAGCAGTTTCTCCCGGGGTAGCGGGGAGGGATTC.

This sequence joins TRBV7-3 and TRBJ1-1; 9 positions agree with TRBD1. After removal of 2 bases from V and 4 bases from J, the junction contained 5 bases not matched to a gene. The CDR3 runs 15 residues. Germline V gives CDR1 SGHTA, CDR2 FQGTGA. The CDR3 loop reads CASSLGGQGTTEAFF. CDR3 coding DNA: TGTGCCAGCAGCTTAGGTGGACAGGGGACCACTGAAGCTTTCTTT.

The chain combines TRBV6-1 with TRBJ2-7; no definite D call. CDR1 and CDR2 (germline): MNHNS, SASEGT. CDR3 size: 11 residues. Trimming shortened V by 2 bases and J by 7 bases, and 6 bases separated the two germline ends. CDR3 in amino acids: CASSELREQYF. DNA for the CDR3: TGTGCCAGCAGTGAACTCAGAGAGCAGTACTTC.

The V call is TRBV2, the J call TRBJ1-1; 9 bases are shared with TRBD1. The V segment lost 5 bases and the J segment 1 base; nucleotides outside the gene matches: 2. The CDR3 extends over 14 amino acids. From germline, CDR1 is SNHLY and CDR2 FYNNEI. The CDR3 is CASSWDRANTEAFF. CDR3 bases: TGTGCCAGCAGTTGGGACAGGGCGAACACTGAAGCTTTCTTT.

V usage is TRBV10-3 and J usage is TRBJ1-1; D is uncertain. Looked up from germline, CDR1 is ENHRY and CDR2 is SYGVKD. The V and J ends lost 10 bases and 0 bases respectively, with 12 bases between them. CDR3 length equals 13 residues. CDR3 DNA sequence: TGTGCCACCAATGGGCCGGTGAACACTGAAGCTTTCTTT. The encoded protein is CATNGPVNTEAFF.

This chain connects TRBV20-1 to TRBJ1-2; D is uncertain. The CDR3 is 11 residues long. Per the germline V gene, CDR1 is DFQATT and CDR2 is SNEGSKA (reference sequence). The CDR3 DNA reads TGCAGCACTGGGTACTCCGATGGCTACACCTTC. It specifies CSTGYSDGYTF.

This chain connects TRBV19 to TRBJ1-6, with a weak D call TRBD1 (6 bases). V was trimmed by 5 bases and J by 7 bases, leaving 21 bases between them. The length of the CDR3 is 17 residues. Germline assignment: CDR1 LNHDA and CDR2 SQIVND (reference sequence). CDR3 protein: CASSAFFGGTGNSPLHF. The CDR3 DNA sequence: TGTGCCAGTAGTGCATTTTTCGGGGGCACGGGAAATTCACCCCTCCACTTT.

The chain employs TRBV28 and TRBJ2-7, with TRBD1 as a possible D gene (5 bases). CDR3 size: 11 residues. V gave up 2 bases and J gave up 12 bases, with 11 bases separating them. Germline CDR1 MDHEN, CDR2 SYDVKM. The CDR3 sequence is CASSLKQGWYF. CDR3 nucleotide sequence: TGTGCCAGCAGTTTAAAGCAGGGATGGTACTTC.

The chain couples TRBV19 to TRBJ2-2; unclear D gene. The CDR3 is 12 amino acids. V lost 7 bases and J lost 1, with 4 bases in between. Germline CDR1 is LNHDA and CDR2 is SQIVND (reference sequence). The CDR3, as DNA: TGTGCCAGTACCAGGAACACCGGGGAGCTGTTTTTT. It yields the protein CASTRNTGELFF.

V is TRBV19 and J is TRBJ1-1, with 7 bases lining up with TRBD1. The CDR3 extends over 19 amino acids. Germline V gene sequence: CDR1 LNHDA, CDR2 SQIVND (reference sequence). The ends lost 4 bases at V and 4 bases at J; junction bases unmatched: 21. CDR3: CASSTRSSTGSKDGTEAFF. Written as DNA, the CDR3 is TGTGCCAGTAGTACAAGGTCTTCGACAGGGAGCAAAGATGGCACTGAAGCTTTCTTT.

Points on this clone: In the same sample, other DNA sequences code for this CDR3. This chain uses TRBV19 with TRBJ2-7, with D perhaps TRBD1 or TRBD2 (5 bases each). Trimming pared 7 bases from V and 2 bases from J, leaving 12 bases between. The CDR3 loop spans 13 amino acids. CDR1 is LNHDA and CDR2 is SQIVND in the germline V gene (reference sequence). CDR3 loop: CASTPGSPYEQYF. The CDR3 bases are TGTGCCAGTACCCCAGGGAGTCCCTACGAGCAGTACTTC. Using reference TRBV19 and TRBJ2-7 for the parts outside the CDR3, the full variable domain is DGGITQSPKYLFRKEGQNVTLSCEQNLNHDAMYWYRQDPGQGLRLIYYSQIVNDFQKGDIAEGYSVSREKKESFPLTVTSAQKNPTAFYLCASTPGSPYEQYFGPGTRLTVT.